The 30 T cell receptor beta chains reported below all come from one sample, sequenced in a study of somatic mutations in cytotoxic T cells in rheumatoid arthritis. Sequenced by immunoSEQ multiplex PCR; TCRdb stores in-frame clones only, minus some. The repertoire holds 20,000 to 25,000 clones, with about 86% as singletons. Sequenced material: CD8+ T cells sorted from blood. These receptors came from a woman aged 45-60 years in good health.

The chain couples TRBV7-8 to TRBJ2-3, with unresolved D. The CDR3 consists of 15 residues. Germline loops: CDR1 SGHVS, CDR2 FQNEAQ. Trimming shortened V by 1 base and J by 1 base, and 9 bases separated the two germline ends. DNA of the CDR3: TGTGCCAGCAGCTTAGTGTTTTTAGGCACAGATACGCAGTATTTT. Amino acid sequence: CASSLVFLGTDTQYF.

CDR3 DNA: TGTGCCAGCTCAGCCGACCGGGACAGGGGGCTCTGGGCTTTCTTT. This gives the protein CASSADRDRGLWAFF. This chain links TRBV18 with TRBJ1-1, with 12 bases matching TRBD1. V trimming: 5 bases; J trimming: 11 bases; junction bases outside the gene matches: 12. Germline CDR1 is KGHSH and CDR2 is LQKENI. There are 15 residues in the CDR3.

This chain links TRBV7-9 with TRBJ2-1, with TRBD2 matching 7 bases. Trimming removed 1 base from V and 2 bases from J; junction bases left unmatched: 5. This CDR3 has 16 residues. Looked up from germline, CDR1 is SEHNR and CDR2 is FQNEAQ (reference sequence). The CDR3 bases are TGTGCCAGCAGCTTAGGGTCACGGGGGGCCTACAATGAGCAGTTCTTC. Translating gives CASSLGSRGAYNEQFF. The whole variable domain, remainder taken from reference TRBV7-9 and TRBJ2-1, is DTGVSQNPRHKITKRGQNVTFRCDPISEHNRLYWYRQTLGQGPEFLTYFQNEAQLEKSRLLSDRFSAERPKGSFSTLEIQRTEQGDSAMYLCASSLGSRGAYNEQFFGPGTRLTVL.

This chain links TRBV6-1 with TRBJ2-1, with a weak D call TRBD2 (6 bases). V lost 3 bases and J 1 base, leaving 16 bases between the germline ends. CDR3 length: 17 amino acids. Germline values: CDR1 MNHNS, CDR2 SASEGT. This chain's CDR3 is CASSETRMAGSYNEQFF. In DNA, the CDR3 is TGTGCCAGCAGTGAGACTAGAATGGCCGGATCCTACAATGAGCAGTTCTTC.

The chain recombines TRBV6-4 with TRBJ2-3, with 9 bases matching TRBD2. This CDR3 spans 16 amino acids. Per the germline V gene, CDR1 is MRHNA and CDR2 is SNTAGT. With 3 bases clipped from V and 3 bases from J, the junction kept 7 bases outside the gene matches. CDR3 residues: CASSEESGGSTDTQYF. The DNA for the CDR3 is TGTGCCAGCAGTGAGGAAAGCGGGGGGTCAACAGATACGCAGTATTTT.

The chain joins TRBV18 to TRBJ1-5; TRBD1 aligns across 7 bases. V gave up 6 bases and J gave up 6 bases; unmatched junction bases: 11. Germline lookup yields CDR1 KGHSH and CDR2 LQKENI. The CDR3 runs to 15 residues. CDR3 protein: CASSDSNRGGQPQHF. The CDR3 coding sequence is TGTGCCAGCTCCGATTCGAACAGGGGCGGTCAGCCCCAGCATTTT.

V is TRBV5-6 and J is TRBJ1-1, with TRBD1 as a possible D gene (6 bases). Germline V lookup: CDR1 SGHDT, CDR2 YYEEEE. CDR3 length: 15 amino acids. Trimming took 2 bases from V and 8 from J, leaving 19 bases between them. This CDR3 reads CASSLSRRGYGEAFF. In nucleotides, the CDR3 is TGTGCCAGCAGCTTATCGCGAAGGGGGTACGGCGAAGCTTTCTTT.

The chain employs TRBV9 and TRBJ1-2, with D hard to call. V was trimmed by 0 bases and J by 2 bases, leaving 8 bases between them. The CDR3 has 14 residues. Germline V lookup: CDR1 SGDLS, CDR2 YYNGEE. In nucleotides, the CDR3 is TGTGCCAGCAGCGTAGGTTTTACGAACTATGGCTACACCTTC. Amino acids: CASSVGFTNYGYTF.

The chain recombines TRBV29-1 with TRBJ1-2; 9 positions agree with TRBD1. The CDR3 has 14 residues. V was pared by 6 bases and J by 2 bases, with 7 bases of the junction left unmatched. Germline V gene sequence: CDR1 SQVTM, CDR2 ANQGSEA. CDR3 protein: CSVRFGTGNYGYTF. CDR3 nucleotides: TGCAGCGTAAGATTCGGGACAGGGAACTATGGCTACACCTTC. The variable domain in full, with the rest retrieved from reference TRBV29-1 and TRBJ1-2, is SAVISQKPSRDICQRGTSLTIQCQVDSQVTMMFWYRQQPGQSLTLIATANQGSEATYESGFVIDKFPISRPNLTFSTLTVSNMSPEDSSIYLCSVRFGTGNYGYTFGSGTRLTVV.

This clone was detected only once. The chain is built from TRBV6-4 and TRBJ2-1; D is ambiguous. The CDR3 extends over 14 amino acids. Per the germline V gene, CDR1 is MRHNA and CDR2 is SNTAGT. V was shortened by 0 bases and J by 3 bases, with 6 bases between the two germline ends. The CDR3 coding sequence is TGTGCCAGCAGTGACTCCCAGAGCTACAATGAGCAGTTCTTC. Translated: CASSDSQSYNEQFF.

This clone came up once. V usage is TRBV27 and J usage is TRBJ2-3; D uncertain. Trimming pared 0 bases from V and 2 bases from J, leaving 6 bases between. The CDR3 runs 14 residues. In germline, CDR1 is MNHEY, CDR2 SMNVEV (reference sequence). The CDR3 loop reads CASSLSGNTDTQYF. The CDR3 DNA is TGTGCCAGCAGTTTATCAGGGAACACAGATACGCAGTATTTT.

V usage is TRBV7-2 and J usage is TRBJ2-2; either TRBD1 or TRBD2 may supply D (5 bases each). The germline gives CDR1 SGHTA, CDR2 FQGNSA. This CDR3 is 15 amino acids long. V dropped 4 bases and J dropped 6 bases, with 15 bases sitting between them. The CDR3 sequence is CASSWGRDRAGELFF. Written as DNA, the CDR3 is TGTGCCAGCAGCTGGGGCAGGGACCGGGCCGGGGAGCTGTTTTTT.

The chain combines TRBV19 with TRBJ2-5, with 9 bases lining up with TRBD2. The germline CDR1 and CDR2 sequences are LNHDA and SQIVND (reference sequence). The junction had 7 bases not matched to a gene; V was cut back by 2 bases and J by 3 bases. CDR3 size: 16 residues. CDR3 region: CASSIFAGGLEETQYF. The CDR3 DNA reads TGTGCCAGTAGTATATTTGCGGGGGGGCTTGAAGAGACCCAGTACTTC.

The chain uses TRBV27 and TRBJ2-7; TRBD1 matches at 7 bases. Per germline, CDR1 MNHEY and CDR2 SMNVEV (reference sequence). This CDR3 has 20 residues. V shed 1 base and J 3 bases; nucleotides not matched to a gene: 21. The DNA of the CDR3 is TGTGCCAGCAGTTTATACCAAAAGCGCTTATACAGGGGATGCGGCTACGAGCAGTACGTC. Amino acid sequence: CASSLYQKRLYRGCGYEQYV.

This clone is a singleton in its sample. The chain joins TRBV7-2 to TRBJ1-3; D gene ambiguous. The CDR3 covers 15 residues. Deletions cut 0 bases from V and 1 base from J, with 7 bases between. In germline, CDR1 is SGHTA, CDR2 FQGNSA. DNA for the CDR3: TGTGCCAGCAGCTTAGCCCGGATATCTGGAAACACCATATATTTT. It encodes CASSLARISGNTIYF.

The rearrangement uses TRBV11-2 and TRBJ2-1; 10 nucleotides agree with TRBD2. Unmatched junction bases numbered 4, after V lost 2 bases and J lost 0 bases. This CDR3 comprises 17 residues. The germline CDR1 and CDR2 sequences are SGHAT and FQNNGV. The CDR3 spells CASSLTSGVSSYNEQFF. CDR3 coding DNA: TGTGCCAGCAGCTTAACTAGCGGGGTCAGCTCCTACAATGAGCAGTTCTTC.

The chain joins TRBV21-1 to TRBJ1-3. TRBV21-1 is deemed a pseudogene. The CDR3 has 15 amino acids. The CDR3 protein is CASSKGRGARNTIYF. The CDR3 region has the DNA TGTGCCAGCAGCAAAGGCCGGGGAGCTCGAAACACCATATATTTT.

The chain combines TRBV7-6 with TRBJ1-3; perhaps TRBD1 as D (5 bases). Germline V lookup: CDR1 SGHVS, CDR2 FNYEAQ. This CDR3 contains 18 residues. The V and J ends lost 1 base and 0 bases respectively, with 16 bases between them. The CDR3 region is CASSLDNRDSNSGNTIYF. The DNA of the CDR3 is TGTGCCAGCAGCTTAGATAATAGGGACTCTAACTCTGGAAACACCATATATTTT.

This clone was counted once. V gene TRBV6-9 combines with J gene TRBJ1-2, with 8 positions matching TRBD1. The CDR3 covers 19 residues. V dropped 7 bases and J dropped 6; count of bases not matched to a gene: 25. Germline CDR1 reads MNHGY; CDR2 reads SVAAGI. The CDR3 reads CASIGNGGQGASNRDGYTF. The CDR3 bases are TGTGCCAGCATTGGAAACGGAGGGCAGGGGGCTTCTAACCGGGATGGCTACACCTTC.

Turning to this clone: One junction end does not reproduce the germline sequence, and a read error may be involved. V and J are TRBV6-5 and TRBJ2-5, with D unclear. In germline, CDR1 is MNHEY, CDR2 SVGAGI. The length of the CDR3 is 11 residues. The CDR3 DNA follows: TGTGCCAGCAGTTACGGTGGCAGGCAGGACTTC. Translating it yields CASSYGGRQDF.

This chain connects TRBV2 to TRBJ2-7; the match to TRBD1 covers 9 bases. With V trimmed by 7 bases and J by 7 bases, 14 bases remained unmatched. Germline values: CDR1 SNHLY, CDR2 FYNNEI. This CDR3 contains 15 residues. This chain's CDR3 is CASIFGDRGRGEQYF. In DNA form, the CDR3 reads TGTGCCAGCATTTTCGGCGACAGGGGGAGGGGGGAGCAGTACTTC. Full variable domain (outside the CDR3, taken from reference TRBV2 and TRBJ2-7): EPEVTQTPSHQVTQMGQEVILRCVPISNHLYFYWYRQILGQKVEFLVSFYNNEISEKSEIFDDQFSVERPDGSNFTLKIRSTKLEDSAMYFCASIFGDRGRGEQYFGPGTRLTVT.

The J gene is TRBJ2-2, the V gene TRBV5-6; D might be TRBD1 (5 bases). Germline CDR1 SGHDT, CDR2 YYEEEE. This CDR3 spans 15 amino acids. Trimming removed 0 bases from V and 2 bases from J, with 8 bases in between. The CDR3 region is CASSLGQGNTGELFF. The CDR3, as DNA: TGTGCCAGCAGCTTGGGGCAGGGAAACACCGGGGAGCTGTTTTTT.

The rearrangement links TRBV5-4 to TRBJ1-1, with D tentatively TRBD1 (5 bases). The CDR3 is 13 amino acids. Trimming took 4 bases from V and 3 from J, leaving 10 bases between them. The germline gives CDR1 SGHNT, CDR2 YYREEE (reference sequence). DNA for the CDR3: TGTGCCAGCAGCCGGGGGGGGTACACTGAAGCTTTCTTT. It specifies CASSRGGYTEAFF. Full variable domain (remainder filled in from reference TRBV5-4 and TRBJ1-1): ETGVTQSPTHLIKTRGQQVTLRCSSQSGHNTVSWYQQALGQGPQFIFQYYREEENGRGNFPPRFSGLQFPNYSSELNVNALELDDSALYLCASSRGGYTEAFFGQGTRLTVV.

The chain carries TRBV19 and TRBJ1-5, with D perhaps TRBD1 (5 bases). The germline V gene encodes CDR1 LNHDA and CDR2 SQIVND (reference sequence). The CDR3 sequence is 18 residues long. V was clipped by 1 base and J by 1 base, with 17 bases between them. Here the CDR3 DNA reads TGTGCCAGTAGTATAGGGGTGCGGGGGGAAGTAAGCAATCAGCCCCAGCATTTT. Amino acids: CASSIGVRGEVSNQPQHF.

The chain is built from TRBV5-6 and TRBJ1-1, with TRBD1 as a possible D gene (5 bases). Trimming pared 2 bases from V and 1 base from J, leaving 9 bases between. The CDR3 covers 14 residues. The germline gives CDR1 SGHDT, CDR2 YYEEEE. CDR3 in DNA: TGTGCCAGCAGCTTCGGCACAGGGAACACTGAAGCTTTCTTT. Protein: CASSFGTGNTEAFF.

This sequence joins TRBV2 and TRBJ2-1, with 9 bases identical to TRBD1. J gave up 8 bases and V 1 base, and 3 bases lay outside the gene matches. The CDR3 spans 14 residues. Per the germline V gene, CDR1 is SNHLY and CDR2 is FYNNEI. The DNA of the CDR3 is TGTGCCAGCAGTGAAGGGACAGGGGTGGATGAGCAGTTCTTC. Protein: CASSEGTGVDEQFF. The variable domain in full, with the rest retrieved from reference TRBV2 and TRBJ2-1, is EPEVTQTPSHQVTQMGQEVILRCVPISNHLYFYWYRQILGQKVEFLVSFYNNEISEKSEIFDDQFSVERPDGSNFTLKIRSTKLEDSAMYFCASSEGTGVDEQFFGPGTRLTVL.

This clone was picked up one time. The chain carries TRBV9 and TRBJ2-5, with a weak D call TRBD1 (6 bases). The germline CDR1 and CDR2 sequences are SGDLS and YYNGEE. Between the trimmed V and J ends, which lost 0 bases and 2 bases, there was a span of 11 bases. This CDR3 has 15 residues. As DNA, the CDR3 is TGTGCCAGCAGCGTAGACCCAGGGGCTCAAGAGACCCAGTACTTC. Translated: CASSVDPGAQETQYF.

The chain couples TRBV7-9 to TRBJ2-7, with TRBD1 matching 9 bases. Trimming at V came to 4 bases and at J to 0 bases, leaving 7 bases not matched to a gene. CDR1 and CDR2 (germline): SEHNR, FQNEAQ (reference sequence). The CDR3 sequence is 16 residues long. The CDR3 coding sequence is TGTGCCAGCAGCTCTGGACAGGGGCCCTACTCCTACGAGCAGTACTTC. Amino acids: CASSSGQGPYSYEQYF. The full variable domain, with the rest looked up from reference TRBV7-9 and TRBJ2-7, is DTGVSQNPRHKITKRGQNVTFRCDPISEHNRLYWYRQTLGQGPEFLTYFQNEAQLEKSRLLSDRFSAERPKGSFSTLEIQRTEQGDSAMYLCASSSGQGPYSYEQYFGPGTRLTVT.

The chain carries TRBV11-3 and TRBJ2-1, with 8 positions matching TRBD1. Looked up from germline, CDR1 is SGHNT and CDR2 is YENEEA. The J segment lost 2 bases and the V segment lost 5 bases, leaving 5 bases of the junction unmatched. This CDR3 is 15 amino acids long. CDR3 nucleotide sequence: TGTGCCAGCAGCCTGGACAGGGCAACCTACAATGAGCAGTTCTTC. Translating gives CASSLDRATYNEQFF.

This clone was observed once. The CDR3 DNA reads as TGCGCCAGCAGCCAAGCAATAGATCCCGCTTCTCATGGCTACACCTTC. Protein product: CASSQAIDPASHGYTF. The genes are TRBV4-3 and TRBJ1-2; D is uncertain. There are 16 residues in the CDR3. V dropped 1 base and J dropped 6 bases, with 18 bases sitting between them. Germline values: CDR1 LGHNA, CDR2 YSLEER.